This T cell receptor beta chain was captured by sequencing in a study of regulatory T cells in long-lasting Graves disease. The CDR3 totals 16 residues. CDR1 is SEHNR and CDR2 is FQNEAQ in the germline V gene (reference sequence). The germline V and J ends were trimmed by 5 bases and 4 bases, with 20 bases remaining between them. Time point described: newly diagnosed GD, antithyroid drugs for less than 3 months. PBMC-derived RNA was used for the TCR library. To make TCR beta libraries, researchers used iRepertoire HTBI primers and Arm-PCR of CDR3 regions. Using its own MiXCR run on the multiplex PCR reads, TCRdb lists one record per CDR3 protein. The profile shows under 450,000 distinct CDR3 sequences, 15% to 20% of them singletons. This sample was also put to use in a study of T cells in Graves' hyperthyroidism and ophthalmopathy.

The V call is TRBV7-9, the J call TRBJ1-1; D possibly corresponds to TRBD1 (6 bases). The sequence was obtained from a woman between 18 and 29 years old with Graves disease. The sequenced sample was peripheral blood mononuclear cells (PBMCs), obtained at new diagnosis, from a patient treated with antithyroid drugs. The CDR3 sequence: CASSPRGGHAGTEAFF. The CDR3 DNA reads as TGTGCCAGCAGCCCCCGCGGGGGACACGCGGGCACTGAAGCTTTCTTT.